A selection of T cell receptor beta chains follows, all from one sample in a study of response to subunit inactivated influenza vaccine. TCRdb used MiXCR to reprocess the RT-PCR reads, holding one entry per CDR3 protein. This table has around 480,000 distinct CDR3 sequences, approximately 11% appearing once. This sample comprised PBMCs from blood, obtained about 6 weeks after vaccination. The receptor source for this set is a man aged 50-60 years who received an inactivated influenza vaccine. CDR3s include the opening cysteine and the closing phenylalanine or tryptophan. The order of the fields is CDR3 length, J gene, V gene, CDR3 protein.

cdr3_length: 12; j_call: TRBJ2-7; v_call: TRBV20-1; cdr3_aa: CSASAGRVEQYF
cdr3_length: 16; j_call: TRBJ1-5; v_call: TRBV12-3/TRBV12-4; cdr3_aa: CASSLRGRGVNQPQHF
cdr3_length: 15; j_call: TRBJ2-7; v_call: TRBV4-2; cdr3_aa: CASSQAETRSYEQYF
cdr3_length: 14; j_call: TRBJ2-5; v_call: TRBV10-3; cdr3_aa: CAIRSDDGGETQYF
cdr3_length: 14; j_call: TRBJ2-2; v_call: TRBV24-1; cdr3_aa: CATSDWGSGGELFF
cdr3_length: 16; j_call: TRBJ2-1; v_call: TRBV28; cdr3_aa: CASSLYLGPPYNEQFF
cdr3_length: 14; j_call: TRBJ1-1; v_call: TRBV20-1; cdr3_aa: CSARTLDPNTEAFF
cdr3_length: 15; j_call: TRBJ2-1; v_call: TRBV4-2; cdr3_aa: CASSQDPSGSFEQFF
cdr3_length: 14; j_call: TRBJ1-5; v_call: TRBV10-3; cdr3_aa: CAISVRDTNQPQHF
cdr3_length: 13; j_call: TRBJ2-1; v_call: TRBV18; cdr3_aa: CASSPREFNEQFF
cdr3_length: 16; j_call: TRBJ1-5; v_call: TRBV24-1; cdr3_aa: CATSDPTGGSNQPQHF
cdr3_length: 15; j_call: TRBJ2-7; v_call: TRBV15; cdr3_aa: CATSRGSSGGIEQYF
cdr3_length: 14; j_call: TRBJ2-5; v_call: TRBV7-7; cdr3_aa: CASSAVPIGETQYF
cdr3_length: 15; j_call: TRBJ1-2; v_call: TRBV9; cdr3_aa: CASSPGGGAGYGYTF
cdr3_length: 15; j_call: TRBJ2-3; v_call: TRBV7-2; cdr3_aa: CASSLWGLITDTQYF
cdr3_length: 18; j_call: TRBJ1-1; v_call: TRBV4-2; cdr3_aa: CASSQDLAYWTGGERAFF
cdr3_length: 16; j_call: TRBJ1-6; v_call: TRBV7-9; cdr3_aa: CASSRTTGGGNSPLHF
cdr3_length: 15; j_call: TRBJ2-2; v_call: TRBV7-2; cdr3_aa: CASSLSSRPTGELFF
cdr3_length: 15; j_call: TRBJ1-6; v_call: TRBV9; cdr3_aa: CASSISTAGNSPLHF
cdr3_length: 14; j_call: TRBJ1-2; v_call: TRBV25-1; cdr3_aa: CASSAAGTAGGYTF
cdr3_length: 15; j_call: TRBJ2-1; v_call: TRBV24-1; cdr3_aa: CATETGTTTYNEQFF
cdr3_length: 14; j_call: TRBJ2-5; v_call: TRBV7-6; cdr3_aa: CASSLRRGEETQYF
cdr3_length: 15; j_call: TRBJ1-1; v_call: TRBV5-1; cdr3_aa: CASSLGAGRYTEAFF
cdr3_length: 15; j_call: TRBJ2-2; v_call: TRBV6-2/TRBV6-3; cdr3_aa: CASSYSMKSEGELFF
cdr3_length: 14; j_call: TRBJ1-5; v_call: TRBV6-2/TRBV6-3; cdr3_aa: CASSSRAVNQPQHF
cdr3_length: 15; j_call: TRBJ2-7; v_call: TRBV24-1; cdr3_aa: CATSDTRQNPYEQYF
cdr3_length: 17; j_call: TRBJ1-6; v_call: TRBV4-1; cdr3_aa: CASSQDVLRTGDSPLHF
cdr3_length: 17; j_call: TRBJ2-1; v_call: TRBV5-1; cdr3_aa: CASSPGLAGVAFGEQFF
cdr3_length: 17; j_call: TRBJ2-3; v_call: TRBV4-3; cdr3_aa: CASSLIGTGQFTDTQYF
cdr3_length: 14; j_call: TRBJ2-7; v_call: TRBV20-1; cdr3_aa: CSASQSGRLYEQYF
cdr3_length: 12; j_call: TRBJ2-1; v_call: TRBV27; cdr3_aa: CASGYRGGEQFF
cdr3_length: 14; j_call: TRBJ2-2; v_call: TRBV6-5; cdr3_aa: CASSYLRVTGELFF
cdr3_length: 15; j_call: TRBJ2-2; v_call: TRBV24-1; cdr3_aa: CATSDPGHNTGELFF
cdr3_length: 14; j_call: TRBJ2-7; v_call: TRBV5-1; cdr3_aa: CASSDSGGGGEQYF
cdr3_length: 15; j_call: TRBJ1-2; v_call: TRBV5-1; cdr3_aa: CASSLGGQANYGYTF
cdr3_length: 15; j_call: TRBJ2-6; v_call: TRBV4-2; cdr3_aa: CASSQFLSGANVLTF
cdr3_length: 15; j_call: TRBJ2-1; v_call: TRBV7-2; cdr3_aa: CASSVTSGGANEQFF
cdr3_length: 15; j_call: TRBJ2-1; v_call: TRBV2; cdr3_aa: CASSEHSGVGNEQFF
cdr3_length: 15; j_call: TRBJ2-7; v_call: TRBV28; cdr3_aa: CASTVMTGVSYEQYF
cdr3_length: 15; j_call: TRBJ1-3; v_call: TRBV20-1; cdr3_aa: CSARNPGRAGNTIYF
cdr3_length: 13; j_call: TRBJ1-5; v_call: TRBV12-3/TRBV12-4; cdr3_aa: CASSLVEHQPQHF
cdr3_length: 11; j_call: TRBJ2-3; v_call: TRBV10-3; cdr3_aa: CATRGTDTQYF
cdr3_length: 14; j_call: TRBJ1-1; v_call: TRBV29-1; cdr3_aa: CSVKDRGQNTEAFF
cdr3_length: 15; j_call: TRBJ2-5; v_call: TRBV25-1; cdr3_aa: CASSEGFEELETQYF
cdr3_length: 16; j_call: TRBJ2-5; v_call: TRBV11-1; cdr3_aa: CASISRDRGGKETQYF
cdr3_length: 15; j_call: TRBJ2-3; v_call: TRBV12-3/TRBV12-4; cdr3_aa: CASSSGATWTDTQYF
cdr3_length: 12; j_call: TRBJ2-3; v_call: TRBV14; cdr3_aa: CASSPNRDTQYF
cdr3_length: 21; j_call: TRBJ2-3; v_call: TRBV4-1; cdr3_aa: CASSQDLVIAGGRSSTDTQYF
cdr3_length: 14; j_call: TRBJ2-1; v_call: TRBV11-2; cdr3_aa: CASSFTSGGNEQFF
cdr3_length: 18; j_call: TRBJ2-1; v_call: TRBV4-2; cdr3_aa: CASSQKTGGGGSYNEQFF
cdr3_length: 15; j_call: TRBJ2-3; v_call: TRBV20-1; cdr3_aa: CSARVQGGVTDTQYF
cdr3_length: 17; j_call: TRBJ2-3; v_call: TRBV20-1; cdr3_aa: CSARGLAGGPYADTQYF
cdr3_length: 15; j_call: TRBJ2-7; v_call: TRBV12-3/TRBV12-4; cdr3_aa: CASSLVSGGPYEQYF
cdr3_length: 13; j_call: TRBJ1-2; v_call: TRBV24-1; cdr3_aa: CATSEGADYGYTF
cdr3_length: 13; j_call: TRBJ2-1; v_call: TRBV19; cdr3_aa: CASSIDRVNEQFF
cdr3_length: 9; j_call: TRBJ2-7; v_call: TRBV24-1; cdr3_aa: CATGNEQYF
cdr3_length: 12; j_call: TRBJ1-5; v_call: TRBV20-1; cdr3_aa: CSVGRLNQPQHF
cdr3_length: 16; j_call: TRBJ2-3; v_call: TRBV5-1; cdr3_aa: CASSLGIASSTDTQYF